The 26 T cell receptor beta chains in this list originate from one sample, sequenced in a study of blood T cells in healthy people across ages. Then a second PCR, running about 7 to 11 cycles, was carried out with a sample-barcoded 5' primer and a J-beta primer mix. TCRdb used MiXCR to reprocess the 5' RACE reads, holding one entry per CDR3 protein. The profile covers some 900,000 distinct CDR3 sequences, with roughly 50% appearing a single time and about an eighth taken by the ten largest. Source material: blood. All receptors derive from a man aged 30-40 years in good health.

This sequence joins TRBV30 and TRBJ1-1; D is unclear. The germline V and J ends were trimmed by 0 bases and 0 bases, with 8 bases remaining between them. Germline CDR1 is GTSNPN and CDR2 is SVGIG (reference sequence). The CDR3 runs 14 residues. CDR3 DNA sequence: TGTGCCTGGAGTGTAGAACGCATGAACACTGAAGCTTTCTTT. As protein: CAWSVERMNTEAFF.

The chain carries TRBV7-2 and TRBJ2-1, with 8 bases fitting TRBD2. CDR3 length: 17 amino acids. J was trimmed by 4 bases and V by 5 bases; bases with no gene match: 13. In germline, CDR1 is SGHTA, CDR2 FQGNSA. The CDR3 sequence: CASSPAGGAGIYNEQFF. CDR3 DNA sequence: TGTGCCAGCAGCCCCGCCGGGGGGGCAGGAATTTACAATGAGCAGTTCTTC.

The J gene is TRBJ1-2, the V gene TRBV28; no reliable D call. The germline V gene has CDR1 MDHEN and CDR2 SYDVKM. CDR3 length: 12 amino acids. V was pared by 11 bases and J by 4 bases, with 14 bases between. The CDR3 loop reads CAAQPGGYGYTF. CDR3 in DNA: TGTGCCGCTCAACCGGGTGGCTATGGCTACACCTTC.

This clonotype was recorded only once. A clone one base away is much larger, so this may be a read error. The V gene is TRBV6-2 or TRBV6-3, the J gene TRBJ2-1; possibly TRBD1 for D (6 bases). V was trimmed by 6 bases and J by 10 bases, leaving 16 bases between them. Germline CDR1 MNHEY, CDR2 SVGEGT. The CDR3 runs to 13 residues. The CDR3 reads CASSLDRPYEQFF. The CDR3 nucleotides read TGTGCCAGCAGCCTCGACAGGCCATACGAGCAGTTCTTC.

This chain joins TRBV29-1 and TRBJ1-1; perhaps TRBD1 as D (5 bases). Germline CDR1 and CDR2: SQVTM and ANQGSEA. V was pared by 2 bases and J by 0 bases, with 7 bases between. CDR3 size: 13 residues. In DNA form, the CDR3 reads TGCAGCGTTGAAAGACAGATGAACACTGAAGCTTTCTTT. It codes for CSVERQMNTEAFF.

The chain carries TRBV30 and TRBJ2-5, with 11 bases that match TRBD2. CDR1 and CDR2 (germline): GTSNPN, SVGIG (reference sequence). CDR3 length: 15 residues. The V and J ends lost 2 bases and 2 bases, in that order; junction bases with no gene match: 4. The CDR3 is CAWSRGLADQETQYF. The CDR3, as DNA: TGTGCCTGGAGTAGGGGACTAGCGGATCAAGAGACCCAGTACTTC.

The genes are TRBV5-5 and TRBJ1-2; the match to TRBD1 covers 7 bases. V was pared by 4 bases and J by 3 bases, with 6 bases of the junction left unmatched. This CDR3 is built from 14 residues. Germline V gene data show CDR1 as SGHKS and CDR2 as YYEKEE (reference sequence). CDR3 nucleotides: TGTGCCAGCAGCCAACCCGGGACAGACTATGGCTACACCTTC. As protein: CASSQPGTDYGYTF.

The rearrangement joins TRBV7-9 to TRBJ2-6; the match to TRBD1 covers 7 bases. Germline V gene sequence: CDR1 SEHNR, CDR2 FQNEAQ (reference sequence). The CDR3 length is 16 residues. J gave up 4 bases and V 0 bases, and 3 bases lay outside the gene matches. The CDR3 nucleotides are TGTGCCAGCAGCTTAGCGACAGGGATCGGGGCCAACGTCCTGACTTTC. As protein: CASSLATGIGANVLTF. The full variable domain, its missing parts supplied by reference TRBV7-9 and TRBJ2-6, is DTGVSQNPRHKITKRGQNVTFRCDPISEHNRLYWYRQTLGQGPEFLTYFQNEAQLEKSRLLSDRFSAERPKGSFSTLEIQRTEQGDSAMYLCASSLATGIGANVLTFGAGSRLTVL.

This clonotype was observed a few times. The chain has TRBV5-5 and TRBJ2-1; tentative D call: TRBD2 (6 bases). Trimming pared 4 bases from V and 13 bases from J, leaving 18 bases between. This CDR3 is built from 13 residues. CDR1 is SGHKS and CDR2 is YYEKEE in the germline V gene (reference sequence). The CDR3 coding sequence is TGTGCCAGCAGCCCCCCGGTAAAGGGACTCCAGTTCTTC. Residues: CASSPPVKGLQFF.

The chain couples TRBV10-3 to TRBJ1-2, with D unclear. V was pared by 6 bases and J by 5 bases, with 13 bases between. CDR3 length equals 13 residues. CDR1 and CDR2 from the germline V gene are ENHRY and SYGVKD. As DNA, the CDR3 is TGTGCCATCAGACAGAGCCCAGATTATGGCTACACCTTC. It is translated as CAIRQSPDYGYTF.

This clonotype was picked up one time. The V and J genes are TRBV3-1 and TRBJ2-1, with a possible D match to TRBD2 (7 bases). The CDR3 extends over 14 amino acids. Between the trimmed V and J ends, which lost 2 bases and 7 bases, there was a span of 12 bases. The germline V gene has CDR1 LGHDT and CDR2 YNNKEL (reference sequence). The CDR3 bases are TGTGCCAGCAGCCAAACGGGGGGCCAGAATGAGCAGTTCTTC. Its protein product is CASSQTGGQNEQFF.

The rearrangement joins TRBV7-2 to TRBJ2-1; D unresolved. Per germline, CDR1 SGHTA and CDR2 FQGNSA. Trimming took 1 base from V and 10 from J, leaving 11 bases between them. There are 13 residues in the CDR3. The CDR3 sequence is CASSLGGRVEQFF. In nucleotides, the CDR3 is TGTGCCAGCAGCTTAGGGGGTCGCGTAGAGCAGTTCTTC.

This rearrangement joins TRBV29-1 to TRBJ2-7, with TRBD1 matching over 8 bases. The CDR3 totals 13 residues. V shed 5 bases and J 3 bases; nucleotides not matched to a gene: 6. From germline, CDR1 is SQVTM and CDR2 ANQGSEA. CDR3 in DNA: TGCAGCGTTCACATAACAGGGGGCTACGAGCAGTACTTC. Amino acid sequence: CSVHITGGYEQYF.

The sample holds many counts of this clonotype. The chain links TRBV29-1 to TRBJ2-3; 13 nucleotides align to TRBD2. CDR1 and CDR2 (germline): SQVTM, ANQGSEA. V lost 7 bases and J lost 8; bases outside the gene matches: 6. The CDR3 is 13 residues long. The CDR3 sequence: CSASLAGGSTQYF. Here the CDR3 DNA reads TGCAGCGCCTCACTAGCGGGGGGGAGTACGCAGTATTTT.

The J gene is TRBJ2-1, the V gene TRBV20-1; TRBD2 agrees at 9 bases. The CDR3 sequence is 17 residues long. CDR1 DFQATT and CDR2 SNEGSKA come from the germline V gene (reference sequence). Trimming took 3 bases from V and 4 from J; bases not matched to a gene: 13. CDR3 region: CSARVTGSGGRYNEQFF. The CDR3 DNA is TGCAGTGCTAGGGTAACGGGTAGCGGGGGACGGTACAATGAGCAGTTCTTC.

This clonotype was recorded a few times. The rearrangement uses TRBV28 and TRBJ1-6, with 8 bases aligning to TRBD1. CDR3 size: 16 residues. The germline V gene has CDR1 MDHEN and CDR2 SYDVKM. V lost 3 bases to trimming and J lost 12 bases; unmatched junction nucleotides: 13. The CDR3 region is CASSLIRGTGGLPLHF. As DNA, the CDR3 is TGTGCCAGCAGTTTGATCCGCGGGACAGGAGGGCTACCCCTCCACTTT.

This chain uses TRBV6-2 or TRBV6-3 with TRBJ2-3; D remains unclear. The CDR3 totals 13 residues. V was cut by 2 bases and J by 3 bases, with 6 bases left in between. Germline CDR1 reads MNHEY; CDR2 reads SVGEGT. CDR3 region: CASSYPLTDTQYF. DNA of the CDR3: TGTGCCAGCAGTTACCCCCTAACAGATACGCAGTATTTT.

This clonotype appeared once. The genes are TRBV15 and TRBJ1-3, with 7 nucleotides matching TRBD1. The CDR3 covers 14 residues. Germline V lookup: CDR1 LNHNV, CDR2 YYDKDF (reference sequence). V dropped 3 bases and J dropped 2; count of bases not matched to a gene: 1. As DNA, the CDR3 is TGTGCCACCAGCAGTGGGACAGCTGGAAACACCATATATTTT. This translates into CATSSGTAGNTIYF.

The chain combines TRBV20-1 with TRBJ1-2; 7 positions match TRBD1. V shed 1 base and J 1 base; nucleotides not matched to a gene: 3. This CDR3 spans 14 amino acids. Germline CDR1 DFQATT, CDR2 SNEGSKA (reference sequence). CDR3 coding DNA: TGCAGTGCTAGAGCAGGGGGGTTTAACTATGGCTACACCTTC. Encoded protein: CSARAGGFNYGYTF.

This clonotype was counted between two and nine times. The chain couples TRBV21-1 to TRBJ1-4. TRBV21-1 is a documented pseudogene. The CDR3 has 11 amino acids. In DNA, the CDR3 is TGTGCCAGCAGCAAAGGGGCAGTCTGGTTTTTT. As protein: CASSKGAVWFF.

The chain is built from TRBV20-1 and TRBJ1-4; the D gene is possibly TRBD1 (5 bases). V lost 6 bases and J lost 2, with 10 bases in between. Looked up from germline, CDR1 is DFQATT and CDR2 is SNEGSKA (reference sequence). The CDR3 covers 13 residues. The chain's CDR3 is CSALGDTNEKLFF. The CDR3 nucleotides read TGCAGTGCCCTAGGGGATACTAATGAAAAACTGTTTTTT.

This clonotype appeared a few times. V usage is TRBV24-1 and J usage is TRBJ2-7; a possible D gene is TRBD2 (6 bases). Trimming stripped 4 bases from V and 2 bases from J, with 14 bases between. Germline lookup yields CDR1 KGHDR and CDR2 SFDVKD. The CDR3 consists of 15 residues. This CDR3 reads CATSEGTAAPYEQYF. The CDR3 nucleotides read TGTGCCACCAGTGAGGGGACTGCTGCACCCTACGAGCAGTACTTC.

The chain employs TRBV7-2 and TRBJ2-4, with 8 bases aligning to TRBD1. After removal of 3 bases from V and 5 bases from J, the junction contained 18 bases not matched to a gene. Germline V gene data show CDR1 as SGHTA and CDR2 as FQGNSA. This CDR3 has 19 amino acids. The CDR3 DNA reads TGTGCCAGCAGCTTGGCCGGGACAGGTCCCTTAATTTTTGAAAACATTCAGTACTTC. Translated: CASSLAGTGPLIFENIQYF.

This clonotype occurred a few times. This chain joins TRBV9 and TRBJ2-5; D tentatively fits TRBD1 or TRBD2 (5 bases each). The CDR3 has 15 residues. V lost 0 bases and J 4 bases, leaving 13 bases between the germline ends. Germline CDR1 reads SGDLS; CDR2 reads YYNGEE. In nucleotides, the CDR3 is TGTGCCAGCAGCGTAGGGCAGGGTGGGGGAGAGACCCAGTACTTC. Amino acids: CASSVGQGGGETQYF. Full variable domain (missing parts from reference TRBV9 and TRBJ2-5): DSGVTQTPKHLITATGQRVTLRCSPRSGDLSVYWYQQSLDQGLQFLIQYYNGEERAKGNILERFSAQQFPDLHSELNLSSLELGDSALYFCASSVGQGGGETQYFGPGTRLLVL.

As regards this clonotype: The junction and the germline gene differ at one end; a read error may be behind it. V is TRBV13 and J is TRBJ1-2; 7 positions agree with TRBD1. This CDR3 has 14 residues. CDR1 is PRHDT and CDR2 is FYEKMQ in the germline V gene (reference sequence). The CDR3 is CAGSPDRPHHGYTF. Here the CDR3 DNA reads TGTGCCGGCAGCCCGGACAGGCCCCACCATGGCTACACCTTC.

This clonotype was seen repeatedly, ten times or more. The chain joins TRBV20-1 to TRBJ2-7; D ambiguous. The DNA matches TRBJ2-5 better at its end, which makes the J call doubtful. CDR1 is DFQATT, CDR2 SNEGSKA, per germline (reference sequence). The CDR3 has 11 residues. The CDR3 protein is CSARDEATQYF. The CDR3 DNA reads as TGCAGTGCTAGAGATGAGGCGACCCAGTACTTC.